A selection of T cell receptor beta chains follows, all from one sample in a study of blood T cell repertoires in COVID-19. This table comes from immunoSEQ multiplex PCR, and its TCRdb copy is limited to in-frame clones, with some not included. The sample contains about 410,000 clones, under 90% of which appear only once. The sequenced sample was PBMCs or T cells enriched from blood (not recorded which). The receptors here all came from a woman aged 25 to 39 who had recovered from COVID-19. Both conserved end residues are part of each CDR3. D genes are given only for firm matches. For some rows the clone size is stated as once, few or many, or as a class when expanded; others skip it.

V	J	size	D	DNA	CDR3
TRBV2	TRBJ2-7	.	.	TGTGCCAGCAGTGATAAGAATGTAGCGTACGAGCAGTACTTC	CASSDKNVAYEQYF
TRBV28	TRBJ2-4	.	.	TGTGCCAGCAGTTCATGGGGCCGTACGGCCAAAAACATTCAGTACTTC	CASSSWGRTAKNIQYF
TRBV19	TRBJ2-1	.	.	TGTGCCAGTAGTAGGGGAGCCTGGAATGAGCAGTTCTTC	CASSRGAWNEQFF
TRBV7-9	TRBJ1-1	.	.	TGTGCCAGCAGCTTATGGTCGGTGTCCGGGAACACTGAAGCTTTCTTT	CASSLWSVSGNTEAFF
TRBV15	TRBJ1-2	.	.	TGTGCCACCAGCGGAGGACACGCTAACTATGGCTACACCTTC	CATSGGHANYGYTF
TRBV30	TRBJ1-2	once	.	TGTGCCTGGAGCCTAACTTGGGGCTACACCTTC	CAWSLTWGYTF
TRBV30	TRBJ1-1	.	.	TGTGCCTGGAGTGTAGCGATGAACACTGAAGCTTTCTTT	CAWSVAMNTEAFF
TRBV29-1	TRBJ1-1	.	.	TGCAGCGTTTCTCGCGGACTAAACACTGAAGCTTTCTTT	CSVSRGLNTEAFF
TRBV7-6	TRBJ2-7	once	TRBD2	TGTGCCAGCAGCAGCGGGAGGAGCTCCGAGCAGTACTTC	CASSSGRSSEQYF
TRBV7-3	TRBJ2-2	few	.	TGTGCCAGCAGCTTAACGGTCAGATCGAACACCGGGGAGCTGTTTTTT	CASSLTVRSNTGELFF
TRBV6-5	TRBJ1-1	.	.	TGTGCCAGCAGTTACACGGGCACTGAAGCTTTCTTT	CASSYTGTEAFF
TRBV7-6	TRBJ1-5	few	.	TGTGCCAGCAGCCTAGATGTTGGCCAGCCCCAGCATTTT	CASSLDVGQPQHF
TRBV30	TRBJ1-2	.	TRBD1	TGTGCCTGGGACAGGGTGAATGGCTACACCTTC	CAWDRVNGYTF
TRBV6-1	TRBJ2-2	.	TRBD2	TGTGCCAGCAGTGAGATAGGACTAGCGCGTCGGACCGGGGAGCTGTTTTTT	CASSEIGLARRTGELFF
TRBV6-5	TRBJ1-6	many	TRBD1	TGTGCCAGCAGTTACGACAGGGGATGGAGTTCACCCCTCCACTTT	CASSYDRGWSSPLHF
TRBV24-1	TRBJ2-3	.	.	TGTGCCACCAGTGATTCGAGGAAGTCCTTACATACGCAGTATTTT	CATSDSRKSLHTQYF
TRBV20-1	TRBJ1-1	once	.	TGCAGTGTGGGGGGCACTGAAGCTTTCTTT	CSVGGTEAFF
TRBV7-9	TRBJ1-6	.	.	TGTGCCAGCAGCTCCCCGACAGAGTTTAATTCACCCCTCCACTTT	CASSSPTEFNSPLHF
TRBV2	TRBJ1-4	once	.	TGTGCCAGCTCACGAACAGGGAGAGATGAAAAACTGTTTTTT	CASSRTGRDEKLFF
TRBV27	TRBJ2-7	.	.	TGTGCCAGCAGTTTCAGACAGAGATACGAGCAGTACTTC	CASSFRQRYEQYF
TRBV5-1	TRBJ1-5	.	TRBD1	TGCGCCAGCAGGCCCGGGACAGGGTCCCAGCCCCAGCATTTT	CASRPGTGSQPQHF
TRBV27	TRBJ1-1	.	TRBD1	TGTGCCAGCAGTCCTTACAGGGGGAACACTGAAGCTTTCTTT	CASSPYRGNTEAFF
TRBV19	TRBJ2-7	.	.	TGTGCCAGTAGTAACGGGGTTCGGTCCTACGAGCAGTACTTC	CASSNGVRSYEQYF
TRBV10-3	TRBJ2-1	.	TRBD2	TGTGCCATCAGTGAGTCCCGTAGCGGGACCTACAATGAGCAGTTCTTC	CAISESRSGTYNEQFF
TRBV7-9	TRBJ2-7	.	.	TGTGCCAGCAGCGCCACGGGGAGCTCCTACGAGCAGTACTTC	CASSATGSSYEQYF
TRBV10-3	TRBJ2-1	.	.	TGTGCCATCAGTGGCGGGACCATGGGGAATGAGCAGTTCTTC	CAISGGTMGNEQFF
TRBV30	TRBJ1-2	few	.	TGTGCCTGTCCGGGAGGGGGTTCATATGGCTACACCTTC	CACPGGGSYGYTF
TRBV7-8	TRBJ2-7	.	.	TGTGCCAGCAGCTTAAGAGGCGGGGTAGGGGCATCCTACGAGCAGTACTTC	CASSLRGGVGASYEQYF
TRBV27	TRBJ1-2	once	.	TGTGCCAGCAGTTTATTCGGGGCAGGGGTGGCTCTCTATGGCTACACCTTC	CASSLFGAGVALYGYTF